Shown below are 15 T cell receptor beta chains from a single sample sequenced in a study of CD8 T cells in ankylosing spondylitis. MiXCR, run by TCRdb on the 5' RACE reads, gives a single entry per CDR3 protein. In the table there are roughly 130,000 distinct CDR3 sequences, 7% to 10% of which are singletons. Material: blood, either unsorted or a sorted T cell fraction (not recorded which). Receptors originate from a male donor with ankylosing spondylitis or in good health (not recorded which).

J is TRBJ2-7 and V is TRBV15; D remains ambiguous. V was pared by 2 bases and J by 3 bases, with 11 bases between. The CDR3 is 14 residues long. Germline assignment: CDR1 LNHNV and CDR2 YYDKDF (reference sequence). CDR3 in DNA: TGTGCCACCAGCAGACTAGGATCCCGCTACGAGCAGTACTTC. It is translated as CATSRLGSRYEQYF. Combining the CDR3 with reference TRBV15 and TRBJ2-7 gives the whole variable domain DAMVIQNPRYQVTQFGKPVTLSCSQTLNHNVMYWYQQKSSQAPKLLFHYYDKDFNNEADTPDNFQSRRPNTSFCFLDIRSPGLGDTAMYLCATSRLGSRYEQYFGPGTRLTVT.

In its sample, this clonotype was seen many times. The J gene is TRBJ2-7, the V gene TRBV2; 7 nucleotides agree with TRBD1. The CDR3 has 14 residues. CDR1 is SNHLY and CDR2 is FYNNEI in the germline V gene. Trimming removed 6 bases from V and 4 bases from J; junction bases left unmatched: 9. The CDR3 region is CASSLGTVSYEQYF. In nucleotides, the CDR3 is TGTGCCAGCAGCCTCGGGACAGTGTCTTACGAGCAGTACTTC.

There are many counts of this clonotype. V gene TRBV19 combines with J gene TRBJ2-3, with D uncertain. CDR3 length: 15 amino acids. Germline V lookup: CDR1 LNHDA, CDR2 SQIVND (reference sequence). Trimming shortened V by 6 bases and J by 1 base, and 14 bases separated the two germline ends. CDR3 sequence: CASSLMPGGTDTQYF. The CDR3 DNA sequence: TGTGCCAGTAGCCTAATGCCTGGGGGCACAGATACGCAGTATTTT.

The table lists this clonotype with a few counts. The chain employs TRBV4-1 and TRBJ2-5; D might be TRBD1 (5 bases). The CDR3 covers 15 residues. V gave up 6 bases and J gave up 4 bases, with 18 bases separating them. The germline V gene encodes CDR1 MGHRA and CDR2 YSYEKL. CDR3 nucleotide sequence: TGCGCCAGCAGTCGACAACGACAGCTGGGAGAGACCCAGTACTTC. This gives the protein CASSRQRQLGETQYF.

V is TRBV20-1 and J is TRBJ2-1, with a possible D match to TRBD1 (6 bases). Trimming removed 5 bases from V and 10 bases from J, with 9 bases in between. The CDR3 contains 10 residues. Germline V gene sequence: CDR1 DFQATT, CDR2 SNEGSKA (reference sequence). The CDR3 region is CSAHREEQFF. DNA for the CDR3: TGCAGTGCTCACAGGGAAGAGCAGTTCTTC.

The chain links TRBV19 to TRBJ1-4; D not resolved. Germline V gene data show CDR1 as LNHDA and CDR2 as SQIVND (reference sequence). V lost 4 bases to trimming and J lost 0 bases, with 3 bases between them. This CDR3 is built from 13 residues. CDR3 amino acids: CASSTTTNEKLFF. The DNA of the CDR3 is TGTGCCAGTAGTACTACAACTAATGAAAAACTGTTTTTT.

The chain couples TRBV5-1 to TRBJ2-1; a possible D gene is TRBD2 (6 bases). Trimming stripped 3 bases from V and 4 bases from J, with 14 bases between. Looked up from germline, CDR1 is SGHRS and CDR2 is YFSETQ. The CDR3 is 15 amino acids. The CDR3 coding sequence is TGCGCCAGCAGCTGGACCGGGACTCAGTACAATGAGCAGTTCTTC. This translates into CASSWTGTQYNEQFF.

This clonotype was found many times. This chain uses TRBV28 with TRBJ1-2, with D possibly being TRBD1 (6 bases). Germline-derived CDR1 and CDR2 are MDHEN and SYDVKM. The V end lost 1 base, the J end lost 5 bases, and 14 bases lay between the germline ends. This CDR3 has 15 residues. The CDR3 DNA reads TGTGCCAGCAGTTTATCGTCTTGGGGGGCGTATGGCTACACCTTC. This sequence encodes CASSLSSWGAYGYTF.

This clonotype has a handful of counts. The rearrangement joins TRBV12-3 or TRBV12-4 to TRBJ2-7; 7 positions match TRBD2. J gave up 4 bases and V 5 bases, and 5 bases lay outside the gene matches. This CDR3 has 13 amino acids. CDR3 sequence (DNA): TGTGCCAGCAGTCCCCCCGGGAGGTACGAGCAGTACTTC. As protein: CASSPPGRYEQYF.

Many counts were recorded for this clonotype. The chain carries TRBV5-1 and TRBJ2-7; the D gene is possibly TRBD1 (5 bases). Trimming shortened V by 1 base and J by 0 bases, and 5 bases separated the two germline ends. The CDR3 runs 13 residues. CDR1 and CDR2 (germline): SGHRS, YFSETQ. This CDR3 is CASSLTGSYEQYF. The CDR3 bases are TGCGCCAGCAGCTTGACAGGCTCCTACGAGCAGTACTTC.

This clonotype showed up many times. The V gene is TRBV12-3 or TRBV12-4, the J gene TRBJ2-5; the match to TRBD1 covers 7 bases. The V gene end was trimmed by 6 bases and the J gene end by 2 bases; junction bases not matched to a gene: 3. The CDR3 loop spans 13 amino acids. CDR3 protein: CASRVGQQETQYF. In DNA form, the CDR3 reads TGTGCCAGCAGGGTGGGACAGCAAGAGACCCAGTACTTC.

This clonotype has more than one count but fewer than ten. The chain has TRBV12-3 or TRBV12-4 and TRBJ2-5, with D unresolved. The CDR3 is 12 residues long. Trimming removed 6 bases at V and 7 bases at J, with 12 bases between. The CDR3 sequence: CASRDLGRTQYF. Here the CDR3 DNA reads TGTGCCAGCAGAGACTTGGGCAGGACCCAGTACTTC.

Ten or more counts support this clonotype. CDR3 DNA sequence: TGTGCCAGCAGCCCCATCTATAATGAAAAACTGTTTTTT. Amino acids: CASSPIYNEKLFF. The chain recombines TRBV7-2 with TRBJ1-4; D not certain. This CDR3 has 13 residues. Germline V lookup: CDR1 SGHTA, CDR2 FQGNSA. Trimming stripped 5 bases from V and 4 bases from J, with 8 bases between.

This clonotype was seen many times. This chain connects TRBV20-1 to TRBJ2-1; 11 bases match TRBD2. The CDR3 has 15 residues. Trimming removed 4 bases from V and 3 bases from J; junction bases left unmatched: 5. Germline V lookup: CDR1 DFQATT, CDR2 SNEGSKA (reference sequence). As DNA, the CDR3 is TGCAGTGCTATATCACTAGCGGGAGACTACAATGAGCAGTTCTTC. Protein sequence: CSAISLAGDYNEQFF.

This clonotype has a count of ten or more. The chain has TRBV5-5 and TRBJ2-1; D might be TRBD2 (5 bases). This CDR3 contains 17 residues. V was cut by 6 bases and J by 4 bases, with 23 bases left in between. The germline V gene encodes CDR1 SGHKS and CDR2 YYEKEE (reference sequence). In DNA form, the CDR3 reads TGTGCCAGCACTATCGAGCCAGTGGGAGCGCGGTACAATGAGCAGTTCTTC. Translated, it gives CASTIEPVGARYNEQFF. Using reference TRBV5-5 and TRBJ2-1 for the parts outside the CDR3, the full variable domain is DAGVTQSPTHLIKTRGQQVTLRCSPISGHKSVSWYQQVLGQGPQFIFQYYEKEERGRGNFPDRFSARQFPNYSSELNVNALLLGDSALYLCASTIEPVGARYNEQFFGPGTRLTVL.